This is a list of T cell receptor beta chains from one sample in a study of post-analysis software for immune sequencing data. MiXCR was run by TCRdb on the PCR reads, yielding one entry per CDR3 protein. The data contain 800,000 to 950,000 distinct CDR3 sequences, around 53% of them singletons. Sequenced sample: blood. The receptors shown here come from a girl under 18 with multiple sclerosis. The CDR3 runs from the conserved cysteine through the conserved F or W. A D gene is named only where the DNA matches it firmly. Size is omitted from some rows. Given values are once, few, many or a class for expanded clones.

v_gene	j_gene	abundance	d_gene	CDR3nt	CDR3aa
TRBV9	TRBJ2-7	-	-	TGTGCCAGCAGCCCGACCTTAGGCTCCTACGAGCAGTACTTC	CASSPTLGSYEQYF
TRBV12-5	TRBJ2-1	-	-	TGTGCTAGTGGTTTAATGGGCGATGAGCAGTTCTTC	CASGLMGDEQFF
TRBV5-5	TRBJ1-2	few	-	TGTGCCAGCAGCTTGGAAGGCGATAACTATGGCTACACCTTC	CASSLEGDNYGYTF
TRBV20-1	TRBJ2-1	-	-	TGCAGTGCCGCGACCCCGAACTACAATGAGCAGTTCTTC	CSAATPNYNEQFF
TRBV4-1	TRBJ2-3	-	-	TGCGCCAGCAGCCAAGGGGTGGCCAGCACAGATACGCAGTATTTT	CASSQGVASTDTQYF
TRBV28	TRBJ2-7	-	TRBD1	TGTGCCAGCAGGGGGGGAGGAACAGGGGGACGCGAGCAGTACTTC	CASRGGGTGGREQYF
TRBV27	TRBJ2-4	-	-	TGTACCAGCAGTTGGGCAGCCACTACGGGGGAGCAGTACTTC	CTSSWAATTGEQYF
TRBV7-3	TRBJ2-6	-	TRBD1	TGTGCCAGCAGCTTAACAGGGGGACAGGTCTCTGGGGCCAACGTCCTGACTTTC	CASSLTGGQVSGANVLTF
TRBV27	TRBJ2-6	-	TRBD1	TGTGCCAGCCTTCGGACAGGGGGGGCCAGTCTGGGGGCCAACGTCCTGACTTTC	CASLRTGGASLGANVLTF
TRBV27	TRBJ1-1	few	TRBD1	TGTGCCAGCAGTTCTCTGACAGGGAAGAGAAACACTGAAGCTTTCTTT	CASSSLTGKRNTEAFF
TRBV7-6	TRBJ1-4	-	-	TGTGCCAGCAGCTTAGGTCAGAAGAATGAAAAACTGTTTTTT	CASSLGQKNEKLFF
TRBV5-1	TRBJ2-7	many	-	TGCGCCAGCAGCTTGGCCGGTCGCTACGAGCAGTACTTC	CASSLAGRYEQYF
TRBV20-1	TRBJ1-2	-	TRBD1	TGCAGTGCTAGAGAGACAGGGGGGTTCTATGGCTACACCTTC	CSARETGGFYGYTF
TRBV12-3/TRBV12-4	TRBJ1-2	-	-	TGTACCAGCACCGGGAGCCAAGGTGATGGCTACACCTTC	CTSTGSQGDGYTF
TRBV29-1	TRBJ2-5	few	-	TGCAGCGTTGTTACGGGCCCTAAAGGGGAGCAGTACTTC	CSVVTGPKGEQYF
TRBV5-1	TRBJ2-1	-	TRBD2	TGCGCCAGCAGCTTACTAGCGGGAGGGCCTAAGAATGAGCAGTTCTTC	CASSLLAGGPKNEQFF
TRBV30	TRBJ2-5	few	-	TGTGCCTGGAGCTGGACAGATCAAGAGACCCAGTACTTC	CAWSWTDQETQYF
TRBV29-1	TRBJ1-1	-	TRBD1	TGCAGCGTTCCCGGACAGGGCGCTGAAGCTTTCTTT	CSVPGQGAEAFF